The 15 T cell receptor beta chains in this list originate from one sample, sequenced in a study of blood T cell repertoires in COVID-19. The table came from immunoSEQ multiplex PCR; TCRdb's copy has only in-frame clones and leaves some out. Here the sample spans tens of thousands of clones, almost 85% being singletons. Sequencing input: peripheral blood. These TCRs come from a man in his 70s with acute or convalescent COVID-19.

V gene TRBV5-4 combines with J gene TRBJ1-2; 11 bases fit TRBD1. Germline V gene sequence: CDR1 SGHNT, CDR2 YYREEE (reference sequence). With V trimmed by 4 bases and J by 4 bases, 9 bases remained unmatched. The CDR3 is 16 residues long. In nucleotides, the CDR3 is TGTGCCAGCAGCACCGGACAGGGGGCACAATCCTATGGCTACACCTTC. Its translation is CASSTGQGAQSYGYTF.

The chain uses TRBV4-3 and TRBJ2-1, with D possibly being TRBD2 (5 bases). Germline V gene sequence: CDR1 LGHNA, CDR2 YSLEER. The CDR3 is 13 amino acids. V was pared by 8 bases and J by 9 bases, with 17 bases between. CDR3 sequence: CASSLVGESEQFF. The CDR3 DNA follows: TGCGCCAGCTCCTTGGTCGGGGAGAGTGAGCAGTTCTTC.

This clone showed up just a few times. This chain uses TRBV10-3 with TRBJ1-1, with TRBD1 matching 8 bases. Germline values: CDR1 ENHRY, CDR2 SYGVKD. The CDR3 is 14 amino acids. V shed 6 bases, J shed 0 bases, and the junction held 3 bases outside the gene matches. CDR3 bases: TGTGCCATCAGGGGACAGGTTTTGAACACTGAAGCTTTCTTT. As protein: CAIRGQVLNTEAFF.

The DNA of the CDR3 is TGTGCCAGCAGTTTAGACAGTCGGCGCGATTCACCCCTCCACTTT. Translation gives CASSLDSRRDSPLHF. The J gene is TRBJ1-6, the V gene TRBV27, with a tentative D call TRBD1 (5 bases). There are 15 residues in the CDR3. V gave up 2 bases and J gave up 8 bases, with 13 bases separating them. Germline assignment: CDR1 MNHEY and CDR2 SMNVEV (reference sequence).

V usage is TRBV10-3 and J usage is TRBJ1-2, with D possibly TRBD1 on 6 matching bases. The CDR3 sequence is 13 residues long. Germline V gene sequence: CDR1 ENHRY, CDR2 SYGVKD. V was cut by 5 bases and J by 3 bases, with 10 bases left in between. CDR3 sequence (DNA): TGTGCCATCAGTACCTCAGGGGACTATGGCTACACCTTC. It codes for CAISTSGDYGYTF.

This chain uses TRBV2 with TRBJ2-6; D perhaps matches TRBD2 (5 bases). V was pared by 6 bases and J by 0 bases, with 18 bases between. The CDR3 spans 18 residues. Germline loops: CDR1 SNHLY, CDR2 FYNNEI. Here the CDR3 DNA reads TGTGCCAGCAGGCCGCGTCGGGGAACTACCTCTGGGGCCAACGTCCTGACTTTC. As protein: CASRPRRGTTSGANVLTF.

A few counts support this clone. The rearrangement links TRBV5-1 to TRBJ2-5; TRBD1 matches at 12 bases. Germline values: CDR1 SGHRS, CDR2 YFSETQ. V shed 5 bases and J 3 bases; nucleotides not matched to a gene: 5. This CDR3 is built from 15 residues. The CDR3 loop is CASSGGTGGEETQYF. CDR3 coding DNA: TGCGCCAGCAGTGGTGGGACAGGGGGCGAAGAGACCCAGTACTTC.

CDR3 sequence: CASSPRGGAGYGYTF. The CDR3 DNA follows: TGCGCCAGCAGCCCCCGGGGGGGGGCTGGCTATGGCTACACCTTC. The V and J genes are TRBV5-1 and TRBJ1-2, with D possibly matching TRBD1 (6 bases). The V gene's germline CDR1 is SGHRS and CDR2 YFSETQ. Trimming removed 4 bases at V and 4 bases at J, with 17 bases between. The CDR3 has 15 residues. The full variable domain, with the rest looked up from reference TRBV5-1 and TRBJ1-2, is KAGVTQTPRYLIKTRGQQVTLSCSPISGHRSVSWYQQTPGQGLQFLFEYFSETQRNKGNFPGRFSGRQFSNSRSEMNVSTLELGDSALYLCASSPRGGAGYGYTFGSGTRLTVV.

The chain joins TRBV2 to TRBJ2-3; 11 bases are shared with TRBD1. Germline trimming cut 1 base from V and 4 bases from J; bases unmatched to any gene: 1. The length of the CDR3 is 15 residues. From germline, CDR1 is SNHLY and CDR2 FYNNEI. The CDR3 loop is CASSEGTGGPDTQYF. For the CDR3, the DNA is TGTGCCAGCAGTGAAGGGACAGGGGGCCCAGATACGCAGTATTTT.

The CDR3 bases are TGCGCCAGCAGTGATTCCACAGGGGGCGCCGGTGACCAGGGTTACGAGCAGTACTTC. Residues: CASSDSTGGAGDQGYEQYF. This sequence joins TRBV10-2 and TRBJ2-7; 9 bases align to TRBD1. With V trimmed by 3 bases and J by 4 bases, 19 bases remained unmatched. The CDR3 totals 19 residues. Germline-derived CDR1 and CDR2 are WSHSY and SAAADI.

This clone was seen once. CDR3 DNA: TGTGCCTGGAGGGGGGGGACAGGGGTTGGTCAGCCCCAGCATTTT. As protein: CAWRGGTGVGQPQHF. The chain uses TRBV30 and TRBJ1-5; TRBD1 aligns across 10 bases. After removal of 3 bases from V and 6 bases from J, the junction contained 8 bases not matched to a gene. CDR1 and CDR2 (germline): GTSNPN, SVGIG (reference sequence). The CDR3 loop spans 15 amino acids.

The J gene is TRBJ2-1, the V gene TRBV2; 9 positions match TRBD2. Unmatched junction bases numbered 9, after V lost 6 bases and J lost 0 bases. Germline loops: CDR1 SNHLY, CDR2 FYNNEI. The CDR3 is 17 amino acids. The CDR3 DNA sequence: TGTGCCAGCAGGTCAATAGCGGGGGCCCTCTCCTACAATGAGCAGTTCTTC. Protein sequence: CASRSIAGALSYNEQFF.

This chain uses TRBV14 with TRBJ1-1; D remains ambiguous. The V end lost 5 bases, the J end lost 11 bases, and 18 bases lay between the germline ends. This CDR3 comprises 13 residues. The germline V gene has CDR1 SGHDN and CDR2 FVKESK. This chain's CDR3 is CASSTRGHADAFF. CDR3 sequence (DNA): TGTGCCAGCAGCACCCGGGGTCATGCCGACGCTTTCTTT.

The chain combines TRBV5-1 with TRBJ2-5; 9 nucleotides agree with TRBD1. The CDR3 length is 15 residues. Germline CDR1 reads SGHRS; CDR2 reads YFSETQ. The V segment lost 1 base and the J segment 5 bases; nucleotides outside the gene matches: 6. CDR3 sequence (DNA): TGCGCCAGCAGCTTGAACAGGGGGCGTGAGGAGACCCAGTACTTC. Its translation: CASSLNRGREETQYF.

CDR3 bases: TGTGCCAGCAGTTTGTCTAGCGGGAGTAAGGTCTACGAGCAGTACTTC. Encoded protein: CASSLSSGSKVYEQYF. The chain links TRBV27 to TRBJ2-7, with 10 positions matching TRBD2. From germline, CDR1 is MNHEY and CDR2 SMNVEV (reference sequence). This CDR3 has 16 amino acids. The trim removed 3 bases at V and 3 bases at J, leaving 8 bases unmatched.